These 9 T cell receptor beta chains came from one sample sequenced in a study of Ad26.COV2.S vaccination and SARS-CoV-2 variants. The treatment was: around 19 received Ad26.COV2.S at low or high dose, single or two shots; a few received placebo; per-sample allocation not given. Each sample was drawn 63 days after the first injection (of vaccine or placebo). Measured with immunoSEQ multiplex PCR; TCRdb has only the in-frame clones, and not every one. Of about 680,000 clones detected, more than 70% appear once; the ten largest clones hold nearly 1.5%. The material was peripheral blood, obtained in a trial of Ad26.COV2.S vaccine versus placebo. Receptors originate from a person between 18 and 59 years old who received the Ad26.COV2.S COVID-19 vaccine or a placebo.

The rearrangement uses TRBV6-7 and TRBJ2-5; 7 nucleotides align to TRBD1. TRBV6-7 is reported as an ORF; its role is uncertain. This CDR3 has 14 amino acids. J was trimmed by 2 bases and V by 6 bases; bases with no gene match: 6. In nucleotides, the CDR3 is TGTGCCAGCAGACATTCGGGACAGCAAGAGACCCAGTACTTC. It codes for CASRHSGQQETQYF.

The rearrangement joins TRBV7-8 to TRBJ1-6; D is undetermined. Germline V gene data show CDR1 as SGHVS and CDR2 as FQNEAQ. The V and J ends lost 2 bases and 3 bases respectively, with 5 bases between them. The CDR3 loop spans 14 amino acids. The DNA for the CDR3 is TGTGCCAGCAGCTTACCGGACTATAATTCACCCCTCCACTTT. Translating gives CASSLPDYNSPLHF.

The V and J genes are TRBV3-1 (or the pseudogene TRBV3-2) and TRBJ2-2, with D unresolved. Germline values: CDR1 LGHDT, CDR2 YNNKEL (reference sequence). Trimming shortened V by 0 bases and J by 7 bases, and 6 bases separated the two germline ends. There are 13 residues in the CDR3. The CDR3 protein is CASSQEGIGELFF. The CDR3 bases are TGTGCCAGCAGCCAAGAGGGCATCGGGGAGCTGTTTTTT.

Points on this clone: One end of the junction varies from germline; a read error may be responsible. CDR3 loop: CASSPGLAGVQETQYF. Written as DNA, the CDR3 is TGTGCTAGCAGCCCCGGACTAGCGGGGGTCCAAGAGACCCAGTACTTC. V and J are TRBV7-7 and TRBJ2-5; 13 bases align to TRBD2. This CDR3 comprises 16 residues. Germline values: CDR1 SSHAT, CDR2 FNYEAQ (reference sequence).

Concerning this clone: This sample also contains other DNA sequences that code for the same CDR3. V and J are TRBV10-3 and TRBJ1-3, with 7 bases that match TRBD1. The junction had 5 bases not matched to a gene; V was cut back by 6 bases and J by 0 bases. The CDR3 contains 15 residues. Germline CDR1 and CDR2: ENHRY and SYGVKD. Here the CDR3 DNA reads TGTGCCATCAGCGACGGGACAGCCTCTGGAAACACCATATATTTT. It codes for CAISDGTASGNTIYF.

CDR3 DNA: TGTGCCATCAGTGAGTCGGCATCGGACTCCTACGAGCAGTACTTC. Encoded protein: CAISESASDSYEQYF. V and J are TRBV10-3 and TRBJ2-7; D not resolved. This CDR3 has 15 amino acids. From germline, CDR1 is ENHRY and CDR2 SYGVKD. V dropped 0 bases and J dropped 0 bases, with 9 bases sitting between them.

The chain links TRBV5-4 to TRBJ2-5; D is perhaps TRBD2 (5 bases). Germline V lookup: CDR1 SGHNT, CDR2 YYREEE (reference sequence). CDR3 length: 15 amino acids. V shed 2 bases and J shed 2 bases, with 13 bases lying between them. This chain's CDR3 is CASSFPGTQQETQYF. The CDR3 DNA is TGTGCCAGCAGCTTTCCGGGAACACAACAAGAGACCCAGTACTTC.

The chain uses TRBV18 and TRBJ2-1; 9 bases agree with TRBD1. Germline V gene lookup returns CDR1 KGHSH and CDR2 LQKENI. The V segment lost 6 bases and the J segment 4 bases; nucleotides outside the gene matches: 10. This CDR3 spans 16 amino acids. CDR3 in DNA: TGTGCCAGCTCGCTTAACCGGGACAGGGCTTACAATGAGCAGTTCTTC. This translates into CASSLNRDRAYNEQFF.

This chain joins TRBV6-5 and TRBJ2-5; no clear D. With 5 bases removed from V and 9 bases from J, the gap between germline ends came to 13 bases. CDR3 length: 12 amino acids. Looked up from germline, CDR1 is MNHEY and CDR2 is SVGAGI. The CDR3 reads CASSPGETAQYF. The CDR3 DNA follows: TGTGCCAGCAGTCCCGGTGAAACGGCCCAGTACTTC.